These 12 T cell receptor beta chains were all obtained from the same sample, sequenced in a study of graft-versus-host responses after intestinal transplantation. The antigens for these receptors are not known. Sequencing was performed with immunoSEQ multiplex PCR; in TCRdb, only in-frame clones are kept and a portion is missing. The table has 84,000 or so clones, approximately 95% seen once. The sample in question was unstimulated CD8+ T cells sorted from spleen or lymph node cells, obtained before transplant. These receptors came from a human donor who was the organ donor for an intestinal transplant.

The V call is TRBV9, the J call TRBJ2-2; 7 bases map to TRBD1. Germline loops: CDR1 SGDLS, CDR2 YYNGEE. V trimming: 3 bases; J trimming: 6 bases; junction bases outside the gene matches: 5. The CDR3 is 14 amino acids. The CDR3 spells CASSDLDRAGELFF. The CDR3 nucleotides are TGTGCCAGCAGCGACCTTGACAGGGCCGGGGAGCTGTTTTTT.

This sequence joins TRBV6-5 and TRBJ2-1; D remains ambiguous. Trimming took 4 bases from V and 5 from J, leaving 9 bases between them. In germline, CDR1 is MNHEY, CDR2 SVGAGI. The CDR3 totals 13 residues. The CDR3 sequence: CASSFQADNEQFF. CDR3 in DNA: TGTGCCAGCAGTTTCCAGGCAGACAATGAGCAGTTCTTC.

The chain is built from TRBV18 and TRBJ2-1; maybe TRBD2 (6 bases). V was pared by 3 bases and J by 6 bases, with 15 bases between. This CDR3 region has 15 residues. Looked up from germline, CDR1 is KGHSH and CDR2 is LQKENI. The CDR3, as DNA: TGTGCCAGCTCACCTGCAAGGAGGGTCCTCAATGAGCAGTTCTTC. Its translation is CASSPARRVLNEQFF.

The genes are TRBV27 and TRBJ2-5, with D unclear. CDR1 and CDR2 from the germline V gene are MNHEY and SMNVEV (reference sequence). V dropped 5 bases and J dropped 4 bases, with 11 bases sitting between them. The CDR3 is 13 amino acids. CDR3 region: CASSALGGETQYF. CDR3 nucleotides: TGTGCCAGCAGTGCCCTAGGTGGAGAGACCCAGTACTTC.

About this clone: Because the CDR3's place on the DNA is in doubt, the DNA is left out and the CDR3 is given as listed by TCRdb. The chain is built from TRBV7-2 and TRBJ2-7; TRBD2 is the table's D call and was not checked against the DNA. Germline assignment: CDR1 SGHTA and CDR2 FQGNSA. A total of 13 residues make up the CDR3, ends included. The CDR3 loop is CASSLFGEGEQYF.

This chain connects TRBV4-3 to TRBJ2-6; unclear D gene. V lost 3 bases and J lost 3, with 6 bases in between. The germline V gene encodes CDR1 LGHNA and CDR2 YSLEER. The CDR3 has 14 residues. This CDR3 reads CASSQQFGANVLTF. DNA for the CDR3: TGCGCCAGCAGCCAGCAGTTTGGGGCCAACGTCCTGACTTTC.

V is TRBV5-1 and J is TRBJ2-2; D remains ambiguous. CDR3 length equals 15 residues. V lost 0 bases and J lost 0, with 6 bases in between. Looked up from germline, CDR1 is SGHRS and CDR2 is YFSETQ. CDR3 region: CASSLGPTNTGELFF. The CDR3, as DNA: TGCGCCAGCAGCTTGGGGCCGACGAACACCGGGGAGCTGTTTTTT. Together with reference TRBV5-1 and TRBJ2-2, the CDR3 gives the full variable domain: KAGVTQTPRYLIKTRGQQVTLSCSPISGHRSVSWYQQTPGQGLQFLFEYFSETQRNKGNFPGRFSGRQFSNSRSEMNVSTLELGDSALYLCASSLGPTNTGELFFGEGSRLTVL.

The J gene is TRBJ2-1, the V gene TRBV9; D gene ambiguous. The CDR3 is 13 residues long. Trimming stripped 0 bases from V and 4 bases from J, with 5 bases between. Germline CDR1 reads SGDLS; CDR2 reads YYNGEE. This chain's CDR3 is CASSVVLYNEQFF. The CDR3 DNA reads as TGTGCCAGCAGCGTAGTTCTGTACAATGAGCAGTTCTTC.

The chain is built from TRBV7-6 and TRBJ2-2; the match to TRBD2 covers 7 bases. In germline, CDR1 is SGHVS, CDR2 FNYEAQ. There are 14 residues in the CDR3. V was pared by 5 bases and J by 9 bases, with 9 bases of the junction left unmatched. Here the CDR3 DNA reads TGTGCCAGCAGCCCGATATCTAGCGGCCGGGAGCTGTTTTTT. This encodes CASSPISSGRELFF.

The CDR3 reads CASGAAGPEAFF. The CDR3 nucleotides read TGTGCCAGCGGAGCAGCCGGCCCTGAAGCTTTCTTT. The V gene is TRBV6-5, the J gene TRBJ1-1, with D unclear. Germline V gives CDR1 MNHEY, CDR2 SVGAGI. The CDR3 sequence is 12 residues long. V gave up 8 bases and J gave up 6 bases, with 13 bases separating them.

V gene TRBV27 combines with J gene TRBJ2-1, with TRBD2 matching 8 bases. Germline V CDR1 and CDR2: MNHEY, SMNVEV (reference sequence). The CDR3 is made up of 14 amino acids. The V and J ends lost 4 bases and 7 bases, in that order; junction bases with no gene match: 6. CDR3 in DNA: TGTGCCAGCAGTTACCGGACTAGCCGGAATGAGCAGTTCTTC. Amino acid sequence: CASSYRTSRNEQFF.

V is TRBV5-6 and J is TRBJ2-2, with 8 bases matching TRBD2. The CDR3 totals 15 residues. Trimming at V came to 0 bases and at J to 7 bases, leaving 5 bases not matched to a gene. The germline V gene encodes CDR1 SGHDT and CDR2 YYEEEE. DNA for the CDR3: TGTGCCAGCAGCTTGGCAAGCGGGAGATTCGGGGAGCTGTTTTTT. Translation gives CASSLASGRFGELFF.